Listed below are T cell receptor beta chains from one sample, sequenced in a study of blood T cells in healthy people across ages. TCRdb independently ran MiXCR on the 5' RACE reads; one entry per CDR3 protein. The repertoire consists of 600,000 to 850,000 distinct CDR3 sequences, with around 25% occurring once and the leading ten covering roughly a tenth. This same sample was also taken into another study, of T cells of mothers and their children.

Sequenced sample: blood. Receptors were obtained from a boy between 10 and 17 years old in good health. Both conserved end residues are part of each CDR3. Fields, in order: clone size, J gene, D gene, V gene, CDR3 protein, CDR3 DNA. A D gene is named only where the DNA matches it firmly. Expanded clones are given a class, and other clones once, few, many or no size at all.

abundance: NA
j_gene: TRBJ2-7
d_gene: TRBD2
v_gene: TRBV12-3/TRBV12-4
CDR3aa: CASSVSGLDYEQYF
CDR3nt: TGTGCCAGCAGTGTCTCGGGACTAGACTACGAGCAGTACTTC

abundance: few
j_gene: TRBJ1-5
d_gene: NA
v_gene: TRBV27
CDR3aa: CASSLAGSAIQPQHF
CDR3nt: TGTGCCAGCAGTTTAGCCGGATCGGCTATTCAGCCCCAGCATTTT

abundance: NA
j_gene: TRBJ2-7
d_gene: TRBD2
v_gene: TRBV11-2
CDR3aa: CASSLSVAGDSYEQYF
CDR3nt: TGTGCCAGCAGCTTATCGGTAGCGGGGGACTCCTACGAGCAGTACTTC

abundance: few
j_gene: TRBJ1-4
d_gene: NA
v_gene: TRBV7-9
CDR3aa: CASSSGDDEKLFF
CDR3nt: TGTGCCAGCAGCTCCGGGGATGATGAAAAACTGTTTTTT

abundance: few
j_gene: TRBJ2-5
d_gene: TRBD2
v_gene: TRBV6-1
CDR3aa: CASSWRGLQETQYF
CDR3nt: TGTGCCAGCAGTTGGCGGGGGTTACAAGAGACCCAGTACTTC

abundance: few
j_gene: TRBJ1-1
d_gene: NA
v_gene: TRBV5-6
CDR3aa: CASSPDRDTEAFF
CDR3nt: TGTGCCAGCAGCCCCGACAGAGACACTGAAGCTTTCTTT

abundance: few
j_gene: TRBJ2-1
d_gene: NA
v_gene: TRBV4-3
CDR3aa: CASSRLPGTNNEQFF
CDR3nt: TGCGCCAGCAGCCGACTCCCCGGGACAAACAATGAGCAGTTCTTC

abundance: NA
j_gene: TRBJ2-1
d_gene: TRBD2
v_gene: TRBV20-1
CDR3aa: CSARAGGKMDEQFF
CDR3nt: TGCAGTGCTAGAGCGGGAGGAAAGATGGATGAGCAGTTCTTC

abundance: few
j_gene: TRBJ2-1
d_gene: TRBD2
v_gene: TRBV12-3/TRBV12-4
CDR3aa: CASIRSGNTYNEQFF
CDR3nt: TGTGCCAGCATCAGGAGCGGGAATACCTACAATGAGCAGTTCTTC

abundance: few
j_gene: TRBJ2-2
d_gene: NA
v_gene: TRBV12-3/TRBV12-4
CDR3aa: CASSSVADHTGELFF
CDR3nt: TGTGCCAGCAGTTCAGTGGCGGACCATACCGGGGAGCTGTTTTTT

abundance: few
j_gene: TRBJ1-1
d_gene: NA
v_gene: TRBV29-1
CDR3aa: CSVDQGTKTEAFF
CDR3nt: TGCAGCGTTGATCAGGGGACGAAGACTGAAGCTTTCTTT

abundance: few
j_gene: TRBJ2-1
d_gene: NA
v_gene: TRBV7-9
CDR3aa: CASSLKPDSYNEQFF
CDR3nt: TGTGCCAGCAGTTTAAAGCCGGATTCCTACAATGAGCAGTTCTTC

abundance: NA
j_gene: TRBJ2-2
d_gene: TRBD2
v_gene: TRBV28
CDR3aa: CASSLAAGHTGELFF
CDR3nt: TGTGCCAGCAGTTTAGCAGCGGGGCACACCGGGGAGCTGTTTTTT

abundance: NA
j_gene: TRBJ2-5
d_gene: NA
v_gene: TRBV4-3
CDR3aa: CASSQDPAGQETQYF
CDR3nt: TGCGCCAGCAGCCAAGATCCGGCGGGGCAAGAGACCCAGTACTTC

abundance: NA
j_gene: TRBJ2-3
d_gene: TRBD1
v_gene: TRBV28
CDR3aa: CASSSTGTGGADTQYF
CDR3nt: TGTGCCAGCAGTTCGACCGGGACAGGCGGGGCAGATACGCAGTATTTT

abundance: NA
j_gene: TRBJ2-7
d_gene: NA
v_gene: TRBV12-3/TRBV12-4
CDR3aa: CASWASWQEYEQYF
CDR3nt: TGTGCCAGTTGGGCGTCGTGGCAGGAGTACGAGCAGTACTTC

abundance: NA
j_gene: TRBJ1-2
d_gene: NA
v_gene: TRBV7-9
CDR3aa: CASTNQGGVGGYTF
CDR3nt: TGTGCCAGCACCAACCAGGGAGGTGTAGGCGGCTACACCTTC

abundance: NA
j_gene: TRBJ1-4
d_gene: NA
v_gene: TRBV29-1
CDR3aa: CSVTSGDEKLFF
CDR3nt: TGCAGCGTTACCTCGGGGGATGAAAAACTGTTTTTT

abundance: NA
j_gene: TRBJ1-2
d_gene: TRBD1
v_gene: TRBV28
CDR3aa: CASSFTLTGDYGGYTF
CDR3nt: TGTGCCAGCAGTTTCACACTGACAGGGGACTACGGTGGCTACACCTTC

abundance: NA
j_gene: TRBJ2-5
d_gene: NA
v_gene: TRBV7-2
CDR3aa: CASQNPEETQYF
CDR3nt: TGTGCCAGTCAAAACCCTGAAGAGACCCAGTACTTC

abundance: NA
j_gene: TRBJ2-5
d_gene: NA
v_gene: TRBV7-8
CDR3aa: CASSLRTWETQYF
CDR3nt: TGTGCCAGCAGCTTAAGGACGTGGGAGACCCAGTACTTC

abundance: many
j_gene: TRBJ2-5
d_gene: TRBD1
v_gene: TRBV29-1
CDR3aa: CSVTGGPVEQYF
CDR3nt: TGCAGCGTGACAGGGGGTCCTGTTGAGCAGTACTTC

abundance: NA
j_gene: TRBJ1-1
d_gene: NA
v_gene: TRBV13
CDR3aa: CASSFRGGVTRNTEAFF
CDR3nt: TGTGCCAGCAGCTTCAGGGGTGGGGTGACGAGGAACACTGAAGCTTTCTTT

abundance: few
j_gene: TRBJ2-1
d_gene: NA
v_gene: TRBV27
CDR3aa: CASSPGDRNEQFF
CDR3nt: TGTGCCAGCAGTCCCGGTGACCGCAATGAGCAGTTCTTC

abundance: NA
j_gene: TRBJ2-2
d_gene: NA
v_gene: TRBV5-1
CDR3aa: CASSRSGGWTGELFF
CDR3nt: TGCGCCAGCAGCCGTTCGGGGGGCTGGACCGGGGAGCTGTTTTTT

abundance: NA
j_gene: TRBJ2-1
d_gene: TRBD2
v_gene: TRBV6-1
CDR3aa: CASRPWTSGGAINEQLF
CDR3nt: TGTGCCAGCAGGCCCTGGACTAGCGGGGGGGCGATTAATGAGCAGCTCTTC

abundance: few
j_gene: TRBJ2-1
d_gene: NA
v_gene: TRBV28
CDR3aa: CASSQQGGTYNEQFF
CDR3nt: TGTGCCAGCAGTCAACAGGGTGGGACCTACAATGAGCAGTTCTTC

abundance: NA
j_gene: TRBJ1-2
d_gene: NA
v_gene: TRBV19
CDR3aa: CASSTYYGYTF
CDR3nt: TGTGCCAGTAGTACCTACTATGGCTACACCTTC

abundance: few
j_gene: TRBJ2-4
d_gene: TRBD2
v_gene: TRBV4-2
CDR3aa: CASSPRTSEAIQYF
CDR3nt: TGTGCCAGCAGCCCCCGGACTAGCGAAGCCATTCAGTACTTC

abundance: NA
j_gene: TRBJ1-6
d_gene: TRBD1
v_gene: TRBV6-1
CDR3aa: CASSEASEAGGNSPLHF
CDR3nt: TGTGCCAGCAGTGAAGCATCCGAGGCAGGGGGGAATTCACCCCTCCACTTT

abundance: few
j_gene: TRBJ2-7
d_gene: NA
v_gene: TRBV12-3/TRBV12-4
CDR3aa: CASSLIRSRDEQYF
CDR3nt: TGTGCCAGCAGTTTAATTCGGTCCCGGGACGAGCAGTACTTC

abundance: NA
j_gene: TRBJ2-5
d_gene: NA
v_gene: TRBV9
CDR3aa: CASSVAGGSQETQYF
CDR3nt: TGTGCCAGCAGCGTAGCTGGGGGCAGTCAAGAGACCCAGTACTTC

abundance: NA
j_gene: TRBJ2-1
d_gene: TRBD1
v_gene: TRBV24-1
CDR3aa: CATGQGYNEQFF
CDR3nt: TGTGCCACCGGACAGGGCTACAATGAGCAGTTCTTC

abundance: NA
j_gene: TRBJ2-7
d_gene: NA
v_gene: TRBV5-1
CDR3aa: CASSLRGRGREPTYEQYF
CDR3nt: TGCGCCAGCAGCTTGAGGGGTAGGGGGCGGGAGCCTACCTACGAGCAGTACTTC

abundance: few
j_gene: TRBJ1-2
d_gene: NA
v_gene: TRBV7-3
CDR3aa: CASSQAINRVKDYGYTF
CDR3nt: TGTGCCAGCAGCCAAGCGATTAACAGGGTTAAGGACTATGGCTACACCTTC